The clone carrying this TCR beta chain has more than one count but fewer than ten. The target antigen is unknown. The sample comes from a study of T-cell memory formation after mild COVID-19. Study information: The study found TCR clusters largely donor specific. Whole-study results and caveats: Contracting CD4+ clones sat mainly in CM and EM; CD8+ in EMRA. Clones that got smaller from day 15 to 85 had even CD4/CD8, while clones growing later tipped toward CD4+.

UMIs and sample barcodes were carried by the TCR alpha and TCR beta cDNA libraries that 5'RACE produced using constant-segment primers. One entry per CDR3 protein, called by TCRdb with MiXCR from the 5' RACE reads. The sample contains 200,000 to 300,000 distinct CDR3 sequences, about a sixth of which appear only once. This receptor was obtained from a man in his late teens or twenties who had mild COVID-19 (a few samples of this study predate the infection). Cell type and time point are not known. The sample was PBMCs or a T cell subset sorted from them (not recorded which).

The CDR3 loop reads CASSLGLVQDAYEQYF. In nucleotides, the CDR3 is TGCGCCAGCAGCTTGGGACTGGTTCAGGACGCCTACGAGCAGTACTTC. This sequence joins TRBV5-1 and TRBJ2-7; no firm D call. CDR3 length equals 16 residues. CDR1 is SGHRS and CDR2 is YFSETQ in the germline V gene. V was clipped by 0 bases and J by 2 bases, with 15 bases between them.